What follows describes a single T cell receptor beta chain. The target antigen is unknown. Profiled with immunoSEQ multiplex PCR; TCRdb holds only in-frame clones, not every one. The table has about 2.3 million clones, over 90% seen once. The CDR3 extends over 15 amino acids. Germline V gives CDR1 MNHEY, CDR2 SVGAGI. V lost 6 bases, J lost 7 bases, and 22 bases lay in between. This entry belongs to a study of shared clonotypes between healthy human individuals. Points from the study as a whole: The small donor group covered limited genetic and exposure diversity.

The source material was naive CD4+ T cells from PBMCs. Stated subset: CD45RA+ positively selected. This receptor was obtained from a man aged 18 to 29 in good health. Some clones in this sample may be carry-over from other donors' samples. This chain links TRBV6-5 with TRBJ2-7; the D is unclear. CDR3 in DNA: TGTGCCAGCAGACAATCGACCACCAGTTCCCGGGAGCAGTACTTC. Translation: CASRQSTTSSREQYF.